This passage covers 31 T cell receptor beta chains from one sample sequenced in a study of OX40 agonist ivuxolimab in advanced cancers. Clones were sequenced by immunoSEQ multiplex PCR, and TCRdb holds only the in-frame ones, with some missing. The sample includes 85,000 or so clones, approximately 86% of them seen just once. The sequencing used CD4+ or CD8+ T cells sorted from blood, collected in a trial of the OX40 agonist ivuxolimab. Receptors originate from an adult with an advanced solid tumor such as melanoma, head and neck, liver or kidney cancer.

The V and J genes are TRBV9 and TRBJ1-3; D possibly corresponds to TRBD1 (6 bases). The germline V and J ends were trimmed by 4 bases and 0 bases, with 20 bases remaining between them. Germline V gives CDR1 SGDLS, CDR2 YYNGEE. This CDR3 spans 18 amino acids. CDR3 sequence reads: CASSPGTWTPLSGNTIYF. The CDR3 DNA reads as TGTGCCAGCAGCCCGGGGACATGGACACCCCTCTCTGGAAACACCATATATTTT.

V and J are TRBV15 and TRBJ2-7; D uncertain. The CDR3 runs 13 residues. The V and J ends lost 0 bases and 6 bases respectively, with 9 bases between them. From germline, CDR1 is LNHNV and CDR2 YYDKDF (reference sequence). The CDR3 sequence: CATSRDRSREQYF. Written as DNA, the CDR3 is TGTGCCACCAGCAGAGATAGGAGTCGCGAGCAGTACTTC.

The chain uses TRBV5-4 and TRBJ1-1, with a tentative D call TRBD1 (6 bases). The CDR3 totals 13 residues. The germline gives CDR1 SGHNT, CDR2 YYREEE (reference sequence). With 4 bases removed from V and 5 bases from J, the gap between germline ends came to 12 bases. DNA for the CDR3: TGTGCCAGCAGCGTACTACAGGGAACTGAAGCTTTCTTT. Protein: CASSVLQGTEAFF.

This chain joins TRBV14 and TRBJ1-4; 9 nucleotides agree with TRBD1. The CDR3 extends over 15 amino acids. Germline V gene lookup returns CDR1 SGHDN and CDR2 FVKESK. V gave up 1 base and J gave up 7 bases; unmatched junction bases: 4. The CDR3 coding sequence is TGTGCCAGCAGCCAAGCACAGGGGGCGCGTGAAAAACTGTTTTTT. Protein product: CASSQAQGAREKLFF.

The J gene is TRBJ1-1, the V gene TRBV30, with a tentative D call TRBD1 (5 bases). The CDR3 contains 11 residues. In germline, CDR1 is GTSNPN, CDR2 SVGIG (reference sequence). Between the trimmed V and J ends, which lost 5 bases and 3 bases, there was a span of 7 bases. The DNA for the CDR3 is TGTGCCTGGGGCAGGGACACTGAAGCTTTCTTT. This sequence encodes CAWGRDTEAFF.

The gene calls are TRBV28 and TRBJ1-4; 7 bases fit TRBD1. The J segment lost 5 bases and the V segment lost 3 bases, leaving 3 bases of the junction unmatched. The germline CDR1 and CDR2 sequences are MDHEN and SYDVKM. The CDR3 runs to 14 residues. DNA for the CDR3: TGTGCCAGCAGTTTTGTACAGGGGAATGAAAAACTGTTTTTT. Its translation: CASSFVQGNEKLFF.

This rearrangement joins TRBV10-2 to TRBJ1-1; perhaps TRBD1 as D (6 bases). Trimming took off 2 bases at V and 1 base at J, with 11 bases between the two ends. The CDR3 contains 15 residues. From germline, CDR1 is WSHSY and CDR2 SAAADI. CDR3 amino acids: CASSEDPRGNTEAFF. CDR3 DNA sequence: TGCGCCAGCAGTGAGGACCCCAGGGGGAACACTGAAGCTTTCTTT.

The chain combines TRBV5-1 with TRBJ2-3; possibly TRBD2 for D (5 bases). V was shortened by 4 bases and J by 3 bases, with 15 bases between the two germline ends. This CDR3 spans 15 amino acids. Germline V lookup: CDR1 SGHRS, CDR2 YFSETQ. CDR3 loop: CASSRTGLLTDTQYF. The DNA of the CDR3 is TGCGCCAGCAGCCGAACGGGGTTGCTGACAGATACGCAGTATTTT.

The chain couples TRBV9 to TRBJ2-2; no reliable D call. Trimming removed 3 bases at V and 3 bases at J, with 12 bases between. Germline V CDR1 and CDR2: SGDLS, YYNGEE. The CDR3 runs 15 residues. The CDR3 is CASSGHATDTGELFF. The CDR3 nucleotides are TGTGCCAGCAGCGGTCACGCCACTGACACCGGGGAGCTGTTTTTT. Drawing the rest from reference TRBV9 and TRBJ2-2, the complete variable domain is DSGVTQTPKHLITATGQRVTLRCSPRSGDLSVYWYQQSLDQGLQFLIQYYNGEERAKGNILERFSAQQFPDLHSELNLSSLELGDSALYFCASSGHATDTGELFFGEGSRLTVL.

This chain joins TRBV6-6 and TRBJ1-4; D is unresolved. CDR1 MNHNY and CDR2 SVGAGI come from the germline V gene (reference sequence). Trimming took 7 bases from V and 5 from J, leaving 14 bases between them. The CDR3 length is 14 residues. The CDR3 here is CASISQRGNEKLFF. The CDR3 nucleotides read TGTGCCAGCATCTCCCAAAGAGGGAATGAAAAACTGTTTTTT.

This chain links TRBV21-1 with TRBJ2-7; the table calls TRBD1, which could not be checked here. TRBV21-1 is annotated as a pseudogene. The CDR3 consists of 14 residues. CDR3 in amino acids: CASGDHRGQNEQYF. DNA of the CDR3: TGTGCCAGCGGAGACCACAGGGGGCAGAACGAGCAGTACTTC.

The chain uses TRBV6-4 and TRBJ2-1; D is ambiguous. The V and J ends lost 2 bases and 5 bases respectively, with 4 bases between them. Germline-derived CDR1 and CDR2 are MRHNA and SNTAGT. The CDR3 runs to 12 residues. Written as DNA, the CDR3 is TGTGCCAGCAGTGACCTCCACAATGAGCAGTTCTTC. This sequence encodes CASSDLHNEQFF.

V gene TRBV4-1 combines with J gene TRBJ2-7; the match to TRBD1 covers 11 bases. After removal of 5 bases from V and 5 bases from J, the junction contained 5 bases not matched to a gene. There are 14 residues in the CDR3. Per germline, CDR1 MGHRA and CDR2 YSYEKL. CDR3 sequence: CASSLRDRGDEQYF. The CDR3 DNA sequence: TGCGCCAGCAGCTTAAGGGACAGGGGGGACGAGCAGTACTTC.

The chain is built from TRBV5-5 and TRBJ2-7; possible D gene TRBD1, 5 bases. CDR3 size: 14 residues. The V gene's germline CDR1 is SGHKS and CDR2 YYEKEE (reference sequence). The V end was cut by 1 base, the J end by 3 bases, with 11 bases between. CDR3 protein: CASSLSQGGYEQYF. CDR3 DNA sequence: TGTGCCAGCAGCTTGTCCCAGGGTGGCTACGAGCAGTACTTC. Supplemented by reference TRBV5-5 and TRBJ2-7, the full variable domain reads DAGVTQSPTHLIKTRGQQVTLRCSPISGHKSVSWYQQVLGQGPQFIFQYYEKEERGRGNFPDRFSARQFPNYSSELNVNALLLGDSALYLCASSLSQGGYEQYFGPGTRLTVT.

V usage is TRBV7-2 and J usage is TRBJ1-1, with D hard to call. This CDR3 is built from 14 residues. Germline-derived CDR1 and CDR2 are SGHTA and FQGNSA. The V end was cut by 1 base, the J end by 7 bases, with 13 bases between. The CDR3 coding sequence is TGTGCCAGCAGCTTAGGAGGGCGGGTGGATGAAGCTTTCTTT. Its translation: CASSLGGRVDEAFF.

V usage is TRBV5-1 and J usage is TRBJ2-5; 13 positions agree with TRBD2. V dropped 4 bases and J dropped 5; count of bases not matched to a gene: 5. Germline V gene sequence: CDR1 SGHRS, CDR2 YFSETQ. The CDR3 loop spans 15 amino acids. The CDR3 nucleotides are TGCGCCAGCAGCACTAGCGGGGGGGCCGGGGAGACCCAGTACTTC. Its protein is CASSTSGGAGETQYF.

The CDR3 region is CASSPGDGGSSYNEQFF. The CDR3 DNA sequence: TGTGCCAGCAGCCCCGGGGACGGCGGAAGCTCCTACAATGAGCAGTTCTTC. The rearrangement joins TRBV9 to TRBJ2-1; D is tentatively TRBD1 or TRBD2 (5 bases each). The CDR3 is 17 residues long. The germline V gene has CDR1 SGDLS and CDR2 YYNGEE. Trimming shortened V by 4 bases and J by 0 bases, and 17 bases separated the two germline ends.

V usage is TRBV27 and J usage is TRBJ1-1; 7 bases match TRBD1. The length of the CDR3 is 13 residues. V was clipped by 2 bases and J by 7 bases; unmatched bases: 4. The germline V gene has CDR1 MNHEY and CDR2 SMNVEV (reference sequence). The CDR3 loop reads CASSLGQAGEAFF. The CDR3 coding sequence is TGTGCCAGCAGTTTAGGACAGGCGGGTGAAGCTTTCTTT.

V usage is TRBV11-3 and J usage is TRBJ1-1; 8 bases fit TRBD1. V dropped 4 bases and J dropped 4; count of bases not matched to a gene: 17. The CDR3 covers 18 residues. Germline assignment: CDR1 SGHNT and CDR2 YENEEA. CDR3: CASSSVIVGQGKLTEAFF. CDR3 in DNA: TGTGCCAGCAGCTCAGTTATCGTTGGACAGGGAAAACTCACTGAAGCTTTCTTT.

The gene calls are TRBV10-3 and TRBJ2-1, with 7 bases fitting TRBD1. Trimming at V came to 5 bases and at J to 3 bases, leaving 7 bases not matched to a gene. Germline CDR1 reads ENHRY; CDR2 reads SYGVKD. This CDR3 has 15 residues. DNA for the CDR3: TGTGCCATCAGTACCCGGGACAGAGACTACAATGAGCAGTTCTTC. Its protein product is CAISTRDRDYNEQFF.

The chain joins TRBV5-4 to TRBJ2-5; D unresolved. Per the germline V gene, CDR1 is SGHNT and CDR2 is YYREEE (reference sequence). V was shortened by 2 bases and J by 2 bases, with 10 bases between the two germline ends. The CDR3 spans 14 residues. CDR3 sequence (DNA): TGTGCCAGCAGCTTAAGGACCGTTCAAGAGACCCAGTACTTC. It is translated as CASSLRTVQETQYF. The full variable domain, its missing parts supplied by reference TRBV5-4 and TRBJ2-5, is ETGVTQSPTHLIKTRGQQVTLRCSSQSGHNTVSWYQQALGQGPQFIFQYYREEENGRGNFPPRFSGLQFPNYSSELNVNALELDDSALYLCASSLRTVQETQYFGPGTRLLVL.

This chain uses TRBV6-1 with TRBJ2-5; TRBD2 is a possible D gene (6 bases). Germline CDR1 reads MNHNS; CDR2 reads SASEGT. The CDR3 is made up of 14 amino acids. Trimming pared 6 bases from V and 1 base from J, leaving 12 bases between. The DNA of the CDR3 is TGTGCCAGCAGCGTACGAGCGGGCCAAGAGACCCAGTACTTC. The encoded protein is CASSVRAGQETQYF.

The V call is TRBV4-1, the J call TRBJ1-2, with unresolved D. The CDR3 spans 14 residues. Trimming removed 0 bases at V and 7 bases at J, with 12 bases between. Per germline, CDR1 MGHRA and CDR2 YSYEKL. CDR3 loop: CASSQDRWGSGYTF. The CDR3, as DNA: TGCGCCAGCAGCCAAGATAGGTGGGGTAGTGGCTACACCTTC.

This clone was seen a single time. The chain uses TRBV7-2 and TRBJ1-2; 7 bases line up with TRBD1. V lost 5 bases to trimming and J lost 7 bases; unmatched junction nucleotides: 7. CDR1 SGHTA and CDR2 FQGNSA come from the germline V gene. The CDR3 is 13 residues long. The CDR3 nucleotides read TGTGCCAGCAGCCCCGGGACAGAAGGTGGCTACACCTTC. It encodes CASSPGTEGGYTF. The variable domain in full, with the rest retrieved from reference TRBV7-2 and TRBJ1-2, is GAGVSQSPSNKVTEKGKDVELRCDPISGHTALYWYRQSLGQGLEFLIYFQGNSAPDKSGLPSDRFSAERTGGSVSTLTIQRTQQEDSAVYLCASSPGTEGGYTFGSGTRLTVV.

The chain uses TRBV30 and TRBJ2-5, with D possibly matching TRBD1 (5 bases). The CDR3 runs 13 residues. CDR1 is GTSNPN and CDR2 is SVGIG in the germline V gene (reference sequence). V lost 3 bases and J 3 bases, leaving 11 bases between the germline ends. The CDR3 loop reads CAWRRAGKETQYF. The CDR3 DNA reads TGTGCCTGGAGACGCGCAGGGAAAGAGACCCAGTACTTC.

The rearrangement links TRBV11-2 to TRBJ1-5, with 11 bases aligning to TRBD1. Trimming took 5 bases from V and 2 from J; bases not matched to a gene: 11. The germline V gene has CDR1 SGHAT and CDR2 FQNNGV. CDR3 length equals 18 residues. CDR3 region: CASSPGTGGLRGNQPQHF. The DNA of the CDR3 is TGTGCCAGCAGCCCTGGGACAGGGGGACTGAGGGGCAATCAGCCCCAGCATTTT.

The rearrangement joins TRBV6-1 to TRBJ1-2, with unresolved D. The CDR3 runs 14 residues. The germline V and J ends were trimmed by 5 bases and 1 base, with 11 bases remaining between them. Germline V gives CDR1 MNHNS, CDR2 SASEGT. CDR3 sequence (DNA): TGTGCCAGCAGTCCTCACACCGATAACTATGGCTACACCTTC. Its translation: CASSPHTDNYGYTF.

As DNA, the CDR3 is TGTGCCAGCAGGTCAGGGATTAGCTCCTACGAGCAGTACTTC. The encoded protein is CASRSGISSYEQYF. This chain connects TRBV6-1 to TRBJ2-7; maybe TRBD1 (5 bases). Trimming took 6 bases from V and 0 from J, leaving 12 bases between them. Germline V gene data show CDR1 as MNHNS and CDR2 as SASEGT. This CDR3 spans 14 amino acids.

The chain employs TRBV5-6 and TRBJ2-7, with D maybe TRBD1 (6 bases). This CDR3 region has 16 residues. The germline V gene encodes CDR1 SGHDT and CDR2 YYEEEE. The germline V and J ends were trimmed by 0 bases and 1 base, with 14 bases remaining between them. CDR3 amino acids: CASSLGFDRPSYEQYF. The CDR3 bases are TGTGCCAGCAGCTTGGGCTTCGACAGGCCTTCCTACGAGCAGTACTTC.

The V call is TRBV2, the J call TRBJ2-1; D unclear. CDR1 and CDR2 (germline): SNHLY, FYNNEI. The CDR3 extends over 12 amino acids. V lost 6 bases, J lost 4 bases, and 7 bases lay in between. The CDR3 sequence is CASSGGYNEQFF. The CDR3 DNA sequence: TGTGCCAGCAGCGGTGGTTACAATGAGCAGTTCTTC.

Only a few counts were recorded for this clone. V and J are TRBV7-9 and TRBJ1-5; 9 nucleotides align to TRBD1. This CDR3 spans 14 amino acids. Germline CDR1 reads SEHNR; CDR2 reads FQNEAQ (reference sequence). V lost 10 bases and J lost 3; bases outside the gene matches: 7. CDR3 nucleotides: TGTGCCACGTCGGGACAGGGCTTCAATCAGCCCCAGCATTTT. It yields the protein CATSGQGFNQPQHF.